This TCR beta chain was retrieved from a study of cytomegalovirus exposure and HLA in healthy donors. Looking at the study overall: Around 80 million unique TCR sequences came from HLA-typed donors in an early release. General observations from the study: In a later analysis, HLA-associated TCR beta chains were more clonally expanded than equally common others. Information on immune exposure was restricted to one variable (CMV serostatus).

60 Vbeta and 13 Jbeta primers were used in PCR. Profiled with immunoSEQ multiplex PCR; TCRdb holds only in-frame clones, not every one. This repertoire comprises about 200,000 clones; its ten largest clones make up roughly 0.7%. On this clone: Its antigen is as yet unknown.

The sample taken for sequencing was PBMCs. The receptor was isolated from a boy between 5 and 17 years old in good health and CMV-seronegative.

CDR3 bases: TGCAGCGTTGAAGATCATTCCCCGAAAGCGGGGGGGCACCCCCAGGTCGGGTGGCAGTTCTTC. Translation gives CSVEDHSPKAGGHPQVGWQFF. The V call is TRBV29-1, the J call TRBJ2-1; 10 bases fit TRBD2. In germline, CDR1 is SQVTM, CDR2 ANQGSEA. Trimming took 0 bases from V and 12 from J; bases not matched to a gene: 29. The CDR3 is made up of 21 amino acids.